The 23 T cell receptor beta chains reported below all come from one sample, sequenced in a study of blood T cell repertoires in COVID-19. Generated by immunoSEQ multiplex PCR, the TCRdb table keeps only in-frame clones and is missing some. The sample contains fewer than 250,000 clones, over 70% of which appear only once. The sequenced sample was peripheral blood. The receptors stem from a woman aged 45-60 years with acute or convalescent COVID-19.

V gene TRBV12-5 combines with J gene TRBJ2-7; 9 nucleotides agree with TRBD1. V was clipped by 4 bases and J by 6 bases; unmatched bases: 7. CDR3 size: 14 residues. CDR1 LGHNT and CDR2 FRNRAP come from the germline V gene. The CDR3, as DNA: TGTGCTAGTGGTTCTGGACAGGGGTCTGGCGAGCAGTACTTC. Translation: CASGSGQGSGEQYF.

About this clone itself: The sample carries other DNA sequences with the same CDR3. The chain is built from TRBV7-8 and TRBJ2-5; D is possibly TRBD2 (5 bases). The CDR3 is made up of 15 amino acids. The V gene's germline CDR1 is SGHVS and CDR2 FQNEAQ. The V end lost 7 bases, the J end lost 1 base, and 16 bases lay between the germline ends. For the CDR3, the DNA is TGTGCCAGCACTCTGCACAAGGACTTCCAAGAGACCCAGTACTTC. Translating gives CASTLHKDFQETQYF.

CDR3 DNA: TGTGCCACCAGCAGACGGAAACGAAGGGGACTAGCGGCAGGTGGGAACATTCAGTACTTC. This encodes CATSRRKRRGLAAGGNIQYF. The J gene is TRBJ2-4, the V gene TRBV15; 11 positions match TRBD2. The V segment lost 2 bases and the J segment 7 bases; nucleotides outside the gene matches: 19. The CDR3 is 20 residues long. Germline CDR1 LNHNV, CDR2 YYDKDF (reference sequence).

This clone was seen a handful of times. This rearrangement joins TRBV6-6 to TRBJ2-7; the match to TRBD1 covers 8 bases. The germline V gene encodes CDR1 MNHNY and CDR2 SVGAGI (reference sequence). CDR3 size: 14 residues. V was pared by 8 bases and J by 5 bases, with 11 bases of the junction left unmatched. CDR3 loop: CASGQTGEIHEQYF. As DNA, the CDR3 is TGTGCCAGCGGTCAGACAGGGGAAATCCACGAGCAGTACTTC.

This clone has only a few counts. The V and J genes are TRBV11-2 and TRBJ2-7; 7 bases fit TRBD1. Trimming took 5 bases from V and 2 from J; bases not matched to a gene: 6. CDR1 SGHAT and CDR2 FQNNGV come from the germline V gene. There are 14 residues in the CDR3. The CDR3 nucleotides are TGTGCCAGCAGCCCCCCAGGGGGAACCTACGAGCAGTACTTC. Its protein is CASSPPGGTYEQYF.

The rearrangement joins TRBV14 to TRBJ1-3; 7 bases agree with TRBD1. Trimming cost V 5 bases and J 0 bases; bases outside gene matches: 10. The CDR3 is 17 residues long. CDR1 is SGHDN and CDR2 is FVKESK in the germline V gene. CDR3 in DNA: TGTGCCAGCAGCATCCGGACAGGCTCCTTCTCTGGAAACACCATATATTTT. Protein product: CASSIRTGSFSGNTIYF.

The chain recombines TRBV10-1 with TRBJ2-7; D is undetermined. V lost 2 bases, J lost 7 bases, and 9 bases lay in between. Germline lookup yields CDR1 WNHNN and CDR2 SYGVQD (reference sequence). CDR3 length: 12 residues. CDR3 DNA sequence: TGCGCCAGCAGTGAGGGGTCGAGGGAGCAGTACTTC. Protein sequence: CASSEGSREQYF.

V gene TRBV5-6 combines with J gene TRBJ2-7; 10 bases match TRBD1. The CDR3 runs to 14 residues. V lost 2 bases to trimming and J lost 2 bases; unmatched junction nucleotides: 1. Germline V CDR1 and CDR2: SGHDT, YYEEEE. CDR3 nucleotide sequence: TGTGCCAGCAGCTTAGGGACAGGGGCCTACGAGCAGTACTTC. Translation gives CASSLGTGAYEQYF.

The J gene is TRBJ2-5, the V gene TRBV20-1, with D possibly matching TRBD1 (6 bases). The CDR3 is made up of 10 amino acids. The germline gives CDR1 DFQATT, CDR2 SNEGSKA (reference sequence). V dropped 3 bases and J dropped 8 bases, with 7 bases sitting between them. CDR3 nucleotide sequence: TGCAGTGCTAGCAGGGGAACCCAGTACTTC. This translates into CSASRGTQYF.

The chain couples TRBV7-6 to TRBJ1-4; TRBD1 might be the D (5 bases). Trimming left V 5 bases short and J 3 bases short, with 28 bases between. Germline V gene sequence: CDR1 SGHVS, CDR2 FNYEAQ. This CDR3 has 20 residues. Here the CDR3 reads CASSPLLGLGAGSPNEKLFF. CDR3 DNA: TGTGCCAGCAGCCCCCTCTTAGGTTTAGGGGCAGGTTCTCCTAATGAAAAACTGTTTTTT.

The CDR3 sequence is CASTDRGNYGYTF. CDR3 bases: TGTGCCAGTACCGACAGGGGGAACTATGGCTACACCTTC. This chain uses TRBV19 with TRBJ1-2, with 9 bases aligning to TRBD1. The V and J ends lost 7 bases and 2 bases, in that order; junction bases with no gene match: 2. The CDR3 has 13 amino acids. The germline V gene encodes CDR1 LNHDA and CDR2 SQIVND (reference sequence). The full variable domain, with the rest looked up from reference TRBV19 and TRBJ1-2, is DGGITQSPKYLFRKEGQNVTLSCEQNLNHDAMYWYRQDPGQGLRLIYYSQIVNDFQKGDIAEGYSVSREKKESFPLTVTSAQKNPTAFYLCASTDRGNYGYTFGSGTRLTVV.

The gene calls are TRBV15 and TRBJ1-1; a weak D match, TRBD1 (5 bases). With 2 bases removed from V and 8 bases from J, the gap between germline ends came to 15 bases. Germline CDR1 is LNHNV and CDR2 is YYDKDF (reference sequence). There are 14 residues in the CDR3. Here the CDR3 reads CATSRKRGGAEAFF. The CDR3 region has the DNA TGTGCCACCAGCAGAAAAAGGGGAGGTGCCGAAGCTTTCTTT.

J is TRBJ2-2 and V is TRBV5-4; 9 bases line up with TRBD1. Germline CDR1 reads SGHNT; CDR2 reads YYREEE (reference sequence). The length of the CDR3 is 17 residues. The V and J ends lost 4 bases and 3 bases, in that order; junction bases with no gene match: 10. The CDR3 region is CASSPPPGQGDTGELFF. The CDR3 DNA reads as TGTGCCAGCAGCCCTCCCCCGGGACAGGGAGACACCGGGGAGCTGTTTTTT.

For this clone: An end of the junction does not agree with germline; a read error may underlie this. The V and J genes are TRBV20-1 and TRBJ2-7; D is undetermined. Germline CDR1 reads DFQATT; CDR2 reads SNEGSKA (reference sequence). The CDR3 spans 11 residues. The CDR3 loop is CSATLPPVFNF. For the CDR3, the DNA is TGCAGTGCAACCCTACCCCCCGTCTTTAACTTC.

The rearrangement joins TRBV7-2 to TRBJ2-2, with 7 bases aligning to TRBD1. The CDR3 covers 13 residues. V was pared by 5 bases and J by 6 bases, with 3 bases of the junction left unmatched. In germline, CDR1 is SGHTA, CDR2 FQGNSA. The DNA for the CDR3 is TGTGCCAGCAGCATAGACAGGGCCGGGGAGCTGTTTTTT. It specifies CASSIDRAGELFF.

The chain links TRBV11-2 to TRBJ1-2, with D possibly being TRBD1 (5 bases). The CDR3 is made up of 15 amino acids. The germline V gene encodes CDR1 SGHAT and CDR2 FQNNGV. V lost 6 bases and J lost 4, with 18 bases in between. The CDR3 region is CASSQGAGTGYGYTF. Here the CDR3 DNA reads TGTGCCAGCAGTCAAGGGGCGGGGACGGGCTATGGCTACACCTTC.

The chain combines TRBV5-6 with TRBJ1-4, with 7 bases lining up with TRBD1. The trim removed 6 bases at V and 1 base at J, leaving 3 bases unmatched. CDR1 and CDR2 (germline): SGHDT, YYEEEE. The CDR3 loop spans 14 amino acids. CDR3 loop: CASTRQGTNEKLFF. CDR3 nucleotides: TGTGCCAGCACCCGACAGGGAACTAATGAAAAACTGTTTTTT.

The chain joins TRBV7-2 to TRBJ2-3; a possible D gene is TRBD2 (6 bases). The germline gives CDR1 SGHTA, CDR2 FQGNSA. V was trimmed by 5 bases and J by 7 bases, leaving 19 bases between them. CDR3 length equals 15 residues. CDR3 protein: CASSPTGTGVNTQYF. The CDR3 DNA sequence: TGTGCCAGCAGCCCGACGGGGACGGGAGTGAATACGCAGTATTTT.

This clone was counted only a few times. The gene calls are TRBV28 and TRBJ1-5, with D uncertain. The CDR3 runs to 13 residues. V was shortened by 6 bases and J by 0 bases, with 6 bases between the two germline ends. The germline V gene encodes CDR1 MDHEN and CDR2 SYDVKM. CDR3 nucleotides: TGTGCCAGCAGCCTAAATAGCAATCAGCCCCAGCATTTT. The encoded protein is CASSLNSNQPQHF.

Turning to this clone: At one of its ends the junction is not consistent with the germline gene, which may arise from a read error. This chain connects TRBV29-1 to TRBJ2-7, with a possible D match to TRBD1 (5 bases). Germline V CDR1 and CDR2: SQVTM, ANQGSEA. This CDR3 region has 12 residues. DNA for the CDR3: TGCAGCCCCCGGCAGGGTAGGTACGGGCAGTACTTC. Protein product: CSPRQGRYGQYF.

This clone came up a few times. J is TRBJ2-1 and V is TRBV2; D gene unclear. The CDR3 is 16 amino acids. V shed 3 bases and J shed 0 bases, with 12 bases lying between them. Germline values: CDR1 SNHLY, CDR2 FYNNEI. CDR3 nucleotides: TGTGCCAGCAGTGATTGGAGTTGGCACTCCTACAATGAGCAGTTCTTC. It translates to CASSDWSWHSYNEQFF.

J is TRBJ2-5 and V is TRBV11-2; D not resolved. The CDR3 totals 13 residues. The germline CDR1 and CDR2 sequences are SGHAT and FQNNGV. V lost 5 bases and J lost 5, with 12 bases in between. The CDR3 DNA reads TGTGCCAGCAGCCTTAGCCAGAGCGAGACCCAGTACTTC. Its protein product is CASSLSQSETQYF.

This chain joins TRBV5-1 and TRBJ2-1, with 9 bases matching TRBD1. In germline, CDR1 is SGHRS, CDR2 YFSETQ. The length of the CDR3 is 13 residues. The J segment lost 9 bases and the V segment lost 6 bases, leaving 7 bases of the junction unmatched. The CDR3 DNA follows: TGCGCCAGCAACTCACAGGGGGCGAGTGAGCAGTTCTTC. Encoded protein: CASNSQGASEQFF.